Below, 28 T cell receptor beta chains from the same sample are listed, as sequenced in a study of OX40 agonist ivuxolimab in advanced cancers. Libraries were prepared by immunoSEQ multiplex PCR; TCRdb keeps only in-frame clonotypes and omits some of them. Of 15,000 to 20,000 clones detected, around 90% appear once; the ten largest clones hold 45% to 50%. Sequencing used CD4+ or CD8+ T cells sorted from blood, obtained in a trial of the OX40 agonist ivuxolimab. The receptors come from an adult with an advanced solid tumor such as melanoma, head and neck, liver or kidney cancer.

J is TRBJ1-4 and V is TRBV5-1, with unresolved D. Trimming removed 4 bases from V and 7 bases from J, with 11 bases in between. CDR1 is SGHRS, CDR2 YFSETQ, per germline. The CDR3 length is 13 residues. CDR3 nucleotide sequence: TGCGCCAGCAGCCTGCCGGGAGGTGAAAAACTGTTTTTT. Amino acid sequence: CASSLPGGEKLFF.

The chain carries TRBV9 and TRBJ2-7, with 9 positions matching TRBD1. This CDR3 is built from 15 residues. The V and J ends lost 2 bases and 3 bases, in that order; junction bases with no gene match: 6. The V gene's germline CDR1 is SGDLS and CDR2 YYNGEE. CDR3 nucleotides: TGTGCCAGCAGCGTTGGACAGGGGATAGGCTACGAGCAGTACTTC. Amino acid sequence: CASSVGQGIGYEQYF.

This chain's CDR3 is CSDDDEWKEYGYTF. The CDR3 DNA sequence: TGCAGCGACGACGATGAGTGGAAGGAGTATGGCTACACCTTC. The chain joins TRBV29-1 to TRBJ1-2; D not resolved. CDR1 SQVTM and CDR2 ANQGSEA come from the germline V gene. Trimming removed 7 bases from V and 5 bases from J, with 20 bases in between. The CDR3 totals 14 residues.

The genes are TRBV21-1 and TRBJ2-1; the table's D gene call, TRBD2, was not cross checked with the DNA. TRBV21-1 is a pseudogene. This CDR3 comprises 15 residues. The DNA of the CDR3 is TGTGCCAGCAGCAAATATTCGGGGTTGTACAATGAGCAGTTCTTC. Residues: CASSKYSGLYNEQFF.

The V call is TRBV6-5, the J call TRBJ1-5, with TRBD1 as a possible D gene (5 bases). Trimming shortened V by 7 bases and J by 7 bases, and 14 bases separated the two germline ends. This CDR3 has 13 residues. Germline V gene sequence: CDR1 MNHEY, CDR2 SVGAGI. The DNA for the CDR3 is TGTGCCAGCACCGCAGGGTGGCAACAGCCCCAGCATTTT. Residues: CASTAGWQQPQHF.

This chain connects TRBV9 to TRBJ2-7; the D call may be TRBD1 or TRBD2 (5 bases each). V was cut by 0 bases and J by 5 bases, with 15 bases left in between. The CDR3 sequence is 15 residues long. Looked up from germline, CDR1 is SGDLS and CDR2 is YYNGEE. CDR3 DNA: TGTGCCAGCAGCGTAGTGGGGACCCAGTCGGACGAGCAGTACTTC. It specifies CASSVVGTQSDEQYF.

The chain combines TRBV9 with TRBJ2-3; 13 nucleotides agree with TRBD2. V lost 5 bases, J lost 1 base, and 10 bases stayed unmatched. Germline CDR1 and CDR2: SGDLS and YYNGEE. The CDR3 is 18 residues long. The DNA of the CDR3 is TGTGCCAGCAGTCGGGGACTAGCGGGAATCACGGGCACAGATACGCAGTATTTT. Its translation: CASSRGLAGITGTDTQYF.

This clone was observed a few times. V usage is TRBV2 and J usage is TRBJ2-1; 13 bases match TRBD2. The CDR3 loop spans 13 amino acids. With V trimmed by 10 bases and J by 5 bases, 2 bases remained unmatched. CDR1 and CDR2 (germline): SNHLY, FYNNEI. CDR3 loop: CATGTSGNNEQFF. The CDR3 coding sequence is TGTGCCACCGGGACTAGCGGGAACAATGAGCAGTTCTTC.

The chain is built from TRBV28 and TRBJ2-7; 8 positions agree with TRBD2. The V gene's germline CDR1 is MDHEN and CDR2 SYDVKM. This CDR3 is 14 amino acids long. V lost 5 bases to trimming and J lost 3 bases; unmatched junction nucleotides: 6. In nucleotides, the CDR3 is TGTGCCAGCAGTCCGGGACTAGGGGGCTACGAGCAGTACTTC. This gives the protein CASSPGLGGYEQYF.

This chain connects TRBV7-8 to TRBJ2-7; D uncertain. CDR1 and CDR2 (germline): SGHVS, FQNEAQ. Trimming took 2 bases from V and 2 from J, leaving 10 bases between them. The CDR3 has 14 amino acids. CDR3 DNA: TGTGCCAGCAGCTTATACAAGACGACCTACGAGCAGTACTTC. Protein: CASSLYKTTYEQYF.

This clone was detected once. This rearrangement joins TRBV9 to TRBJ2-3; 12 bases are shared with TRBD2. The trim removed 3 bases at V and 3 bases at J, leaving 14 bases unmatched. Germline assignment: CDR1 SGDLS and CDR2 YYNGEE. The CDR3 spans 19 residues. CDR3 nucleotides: TGTGCCAGCAGCGCTGTCAAGACTAGCGGGAGTTATAGAACAGATACGCAGTATTTT. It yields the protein CASSAVKTSGSYRTDTQYF.

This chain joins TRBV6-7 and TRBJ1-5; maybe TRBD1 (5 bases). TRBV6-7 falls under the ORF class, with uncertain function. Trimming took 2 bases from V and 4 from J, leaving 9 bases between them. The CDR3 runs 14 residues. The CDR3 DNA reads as TGTGCCAGCAGTTACGCGGGACGAAATCAGCCCCAGCATTTT. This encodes CASSYAGRNQPQHF.

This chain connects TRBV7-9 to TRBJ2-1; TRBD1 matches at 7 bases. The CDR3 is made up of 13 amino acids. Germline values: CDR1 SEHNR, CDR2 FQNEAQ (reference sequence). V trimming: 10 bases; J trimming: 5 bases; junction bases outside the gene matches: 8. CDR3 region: CAMTGTVHNEQFF. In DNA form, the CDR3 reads TGTGCCATGACCGGGACAGTTCACAATGAGCAGTTCTTC.

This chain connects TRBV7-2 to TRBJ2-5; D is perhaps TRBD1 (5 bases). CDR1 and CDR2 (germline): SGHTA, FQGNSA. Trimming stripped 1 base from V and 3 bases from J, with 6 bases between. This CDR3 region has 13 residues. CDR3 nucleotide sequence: TGTGCCAGCAGCTTAGAGACAGAAGAGACCCAGTACTTC. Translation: CASSLETEETQYF.

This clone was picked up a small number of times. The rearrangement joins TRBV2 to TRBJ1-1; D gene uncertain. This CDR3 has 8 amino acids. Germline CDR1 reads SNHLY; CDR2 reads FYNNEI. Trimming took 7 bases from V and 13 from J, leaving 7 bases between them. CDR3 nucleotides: TGTGCCAGCACTTCGGGTTTCTTT. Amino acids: CASTSGFF.

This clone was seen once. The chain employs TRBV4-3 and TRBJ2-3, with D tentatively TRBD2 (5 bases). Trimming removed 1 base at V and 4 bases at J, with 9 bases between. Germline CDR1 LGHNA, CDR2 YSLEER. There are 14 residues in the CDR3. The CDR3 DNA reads TGCGCCAGCAGCCAAGGGAGCGGCGCAGATACGCAGTATTTT. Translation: CASSQGSGADTQYF.

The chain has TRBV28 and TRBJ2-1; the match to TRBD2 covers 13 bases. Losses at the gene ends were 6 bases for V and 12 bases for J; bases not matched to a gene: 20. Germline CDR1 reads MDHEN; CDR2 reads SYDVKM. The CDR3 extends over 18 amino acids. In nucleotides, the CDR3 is TGTGCCAGCAGCCCCCTTGAGTGGGGGACTAGCGGGACCCCCTGGCAGTTCTTC. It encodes CASSPLEWGTSGTPWQFF.

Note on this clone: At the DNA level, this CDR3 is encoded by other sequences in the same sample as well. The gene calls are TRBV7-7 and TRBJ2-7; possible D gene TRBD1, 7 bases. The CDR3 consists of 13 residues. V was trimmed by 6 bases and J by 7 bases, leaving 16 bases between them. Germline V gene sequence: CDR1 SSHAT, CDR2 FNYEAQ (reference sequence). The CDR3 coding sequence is TGTGCCAGCAGTTCAGGGGGGAGTAGGGAGCAGTACTTC. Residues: CASSSGGSREQYF.

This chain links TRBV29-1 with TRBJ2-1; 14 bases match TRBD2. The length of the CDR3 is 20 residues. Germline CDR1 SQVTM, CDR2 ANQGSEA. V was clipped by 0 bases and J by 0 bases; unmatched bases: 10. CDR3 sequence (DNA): TGCAGCGTTGAAGATCCGACTAGCGGGAGGGCCCGGAGCTCCTACAATGAGCAGTTCTTC. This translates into CSVEDPTSGRARSSYNEQFF.

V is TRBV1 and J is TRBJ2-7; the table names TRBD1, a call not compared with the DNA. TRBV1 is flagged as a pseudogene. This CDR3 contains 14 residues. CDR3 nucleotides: TGCACCAGCAGCCAGGCTACAGGCCCCTGGGAGCAGTACTTC. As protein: CTSSQATGPWEQYF.

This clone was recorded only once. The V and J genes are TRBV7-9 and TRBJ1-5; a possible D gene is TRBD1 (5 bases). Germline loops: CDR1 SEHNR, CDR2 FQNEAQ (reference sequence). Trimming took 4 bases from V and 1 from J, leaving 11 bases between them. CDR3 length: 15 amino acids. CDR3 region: CASSSAGSSNQPQHF. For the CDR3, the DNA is TGTGCCAGCAGCTCCGCAGGGAGCAGCAATCAGCCCCAGCATTTT.

Here the CDR3 reads CASSHLAGNYEQYF. For the CDR3, the DNA is TGCGCCAGCAGCCACCTAGCGGGAAATTACGAGCAGTACTTC. This chain joins TRBV4-1 and TRBJ2-7, with TRBD2 identical over 9 bases. J gave up 4 bases and V 3 bases, and 4 bases lay outside the gene matches. This CDR3 is built from 14 residues. Looked up from germline, CDR1 is MGHRA and CDR2 is YSYEKL.

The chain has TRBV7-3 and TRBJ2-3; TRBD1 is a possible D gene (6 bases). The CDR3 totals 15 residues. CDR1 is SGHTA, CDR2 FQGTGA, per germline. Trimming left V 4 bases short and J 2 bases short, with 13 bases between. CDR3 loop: CASSSGQLVTDTQYF. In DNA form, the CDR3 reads TGTGCCAGCAGCTCCGGACAGCTAGTCACAGATACGCAGTATTTT.

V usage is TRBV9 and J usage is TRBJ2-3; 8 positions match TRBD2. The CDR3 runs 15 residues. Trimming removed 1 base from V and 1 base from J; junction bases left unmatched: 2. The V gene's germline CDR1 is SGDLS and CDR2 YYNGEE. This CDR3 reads CASSVPAGGTDTQYF. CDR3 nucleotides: TGTGCCAGCAGCGTACCAGCGGGAGGCACAGATACGCAGTATTTT.

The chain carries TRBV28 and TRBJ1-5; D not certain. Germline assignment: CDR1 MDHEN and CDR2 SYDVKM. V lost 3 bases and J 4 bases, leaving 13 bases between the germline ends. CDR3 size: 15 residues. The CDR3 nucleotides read TGTGCCAGCAGTTTCCCTCAGGTTGCAAATCAGCCCCAGCATTTT. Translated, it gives CASSFPQVANQPQHF.

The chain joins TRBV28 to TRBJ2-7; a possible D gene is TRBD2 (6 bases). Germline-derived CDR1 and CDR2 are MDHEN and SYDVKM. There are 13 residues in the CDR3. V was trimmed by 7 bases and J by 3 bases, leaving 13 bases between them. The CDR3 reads CASKAGSFYEQYF. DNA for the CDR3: TGTGCCAGCAAGGCGGGATCGTTCTACGAGCAGTACTTC.

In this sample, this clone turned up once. DNA for the CDR3: TGTGCCAGCAGCCTCCCCACGGGACTAGCGGCGAATGCCTACAATGAGCAGTTCTTC. Amino acids: CASSLPTGLAANAYNEQFF. This chain uses TRBV4-2 with TRBJ2-1, with 11 bases fitting TRBD2. This CDR3 has 19 residues. Germline lookup yields CDR1 LGHNA and CDR2 YNFKEQ. V shed 4 bases, J shed 2 bases, and the junction held 13 bases outside the gene matches.

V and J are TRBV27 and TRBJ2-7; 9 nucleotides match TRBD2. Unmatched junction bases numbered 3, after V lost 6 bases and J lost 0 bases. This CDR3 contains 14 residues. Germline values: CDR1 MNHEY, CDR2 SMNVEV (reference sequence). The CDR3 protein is CASSPGLASYEQYF. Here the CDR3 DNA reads TGTGCCAGCAGCCCGGGACTAGCCTCCTACGAGCAGTACTTC.